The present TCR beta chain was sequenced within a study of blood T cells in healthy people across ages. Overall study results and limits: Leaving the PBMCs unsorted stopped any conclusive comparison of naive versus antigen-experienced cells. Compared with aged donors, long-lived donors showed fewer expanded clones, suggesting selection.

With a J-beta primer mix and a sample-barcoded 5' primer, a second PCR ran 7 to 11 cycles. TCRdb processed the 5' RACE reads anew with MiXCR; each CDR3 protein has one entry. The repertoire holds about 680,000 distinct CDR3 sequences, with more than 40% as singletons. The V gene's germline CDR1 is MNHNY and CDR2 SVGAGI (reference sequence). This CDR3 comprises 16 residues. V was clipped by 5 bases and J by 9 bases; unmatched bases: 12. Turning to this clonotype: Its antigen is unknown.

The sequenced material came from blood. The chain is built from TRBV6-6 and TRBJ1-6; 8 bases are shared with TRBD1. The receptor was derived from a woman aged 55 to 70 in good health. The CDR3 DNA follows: TGTGCCAGCAGTCAACCCTCCTCAGGGGGCGCTTCACCCCTCCACTTT. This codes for CASSQPSSGGASPLHF.